This entry concerns a single T cell receptor (beta chain). Unique molecular identifiers were used in preparing the TCRbeta library. TCRdb ran MiXCR on the PCR reads and lists one entry per CDR3 protein. The data contain approximately 350,000 distinct CDR3 sequences, 9% to 12% of them singletons. This record comes from a study of T-cell reconstitution after alpha-beta-depleted transplantation in children. Looked up from germline, CDR1 is SQVTM and CDR2 is ANQGSEA. V shed 1 base and J shed 8 bases, with 8 bases lying between them. CDR3 length equals 12 residues. The chain employs TRBV29-1 and TRBJ1-4; maybe TRBD1 (5 bases). The origin of this receptor is a human donor who donated a stem cell graft to a child with acute lymphoblastic leukemia. The sample in question was PBMCs from the stem cell graft donor, obtained from the stem cell graft. DNA of the CDR3: TGCAGCGTTGAAGCCCAGGGAGAAAAACTGTTTTTT. It is translated as CSVEAQGEKLFF.